This T cell receptor (beta chain) was captured in a study of blood T cell repertoires in COVID-19. Method: immunoSEQ multiplex PCR; TCRdb's copy keeps in-frame clones and lacks some. Here the sample spans 150,000 to 200,000 clones, around 81% being singletons. The germline CDR1 and CDR2 sequences are LGHDT and YNNKEL (reference sequence). This CDR3 comprises 15 residues. The J segment lost 2 bases and the V segment lost 0 bases, leaving 3 bases of the junction unmatched. This clone was found many times. The sequence was collected from a man in his sixties with active or convalescent COVID-19. The sequenced sample was peripheral blood. The chain carries TRBV3-1 (or the pseudogene TRBV3-2) and TRBJ2-7; 8 bases align to TRBD2. The CDR3 nucleotides read TGTGCCAGCAGCCAAGACCGGGGGGGCGCCTACGAGCAGTACTTC. Translated, it gives CASSQDRGGAYEQYF.